Listed below are T cell receptor beta chains from one sample, sequenced in a study of long-term antiretroviral therapy in people with HIV. Sequenced by immunoSEQ multiplex PCR; TCRdb stores in-frame clones only, minus some. The repertoire includes about 25,000 clones, approximately 78% of them detected once, and 14% sits in the top ten. The sample was unsorted PBMCs, taken 2.9 years after starting antiretroviral therapy. The receptors were gathered from a man aged 50 to 60 with HIV. Both conserved end residues are part of each CDR3. Fields, in order: V gene, J gene, CDR3 protein.

V: TRBV10-3; J: TRBJ1-1; CDR3: CAISEPSGANTEAFF
V: TRBV9; J: TRBJ1-1; CDR3: CASSAGQRGDTEAFF
V: TRBV11-1; J: TRBJ2-7; CDR3: CASSTDRVSYEQYF
V: TRBV11-2; J: TRBJ2-6; CDR3: CASSSPTRRGAPGANVLTF
V: TRBV11-2; J: TRBJ1-1; CDR3: CASSLVRPNTEAFF
V: TRBV11-2; J: TRBJ1-2; CDR3: CASSSWPLYGYTF
V: TRBV6-5; J: TRBJ1-4; CDR3: CASSPGQGVEKLFF
V: TRBV5-4; J: TRBJ2-7; CDR3: CASRPRDRLEQYF
V: TRBV19; J: TRBJ1-2; CDR3: CASTYDPRPRGNYGYTF
V: TRBV18; J: TRBJ2-7; CDR3: CASSPPGTSYEQYF
V: TRBV9; J: TRBJ1-1; CDR3: CASSSVNENTEAFF
V: TRBV6-5; J: TRBJ1-2; CDR3: CASTPAGSNNYGYTF
V: TRBV5-5; J: TRBJ1-6; CDR3: CASSLYPPENYNSPLHF
V: TRBV5-4; J: TRBJ2-1; CDR3: CASSPRLADYNEQFF
V: TRBV30; J: TRBJ2-7; CDR3: CAWSRPDRDFYEQYF
V: TRBV28; J: TRBJ1-2; CDR3: CASSISGSYNYGYTF
V: TRBV4-1; J: TRBJ1-5; CDR3: CASSQGRDYSNQPQHF
V: TRBV5-1; J: TRBJ2-5; CDR3: CASSLEGHRYQETQYF
V: TRBV9; J: TRBJ2-7; CDR3: CASSEQGLAYEQYF
V: TRBV27; J: TRBJ1-3; CDR3: CASSLGASGNTIYF
V: TRBV29-1; J: TRBJ2-3; CDR3: CSVGIGGPDTQYF
V: TRBV7-9; J: TRBJ1-6; CDR3: CASRIQGSNSPLHF
V: TRBV7-2; J: TRBJ1-1; CDR3: CASSLDLGGAFF
V: TRBV5-1; J: TRBJ1-1; CDR3: CASSDQGTVTEAFF
V: TRBV30; J: TRBJ1-2; CDR3: CAWSVPGRPLEGYTF
V: TRBV6-5; J: TRBJ1-2; CDR3: CASSSLRRHRDGYTF
V: TRBV7-8; J: TRBJ2-1; CDR3: CASSLERVYNEQFF
V: TRBV9; J: TRBJ2-2; CDR3: CASSVEGWGAGELFF
V: TRBV5-1; J: TRBJ2-5; CDR3: CASSLGTGKETQYF
V: TRBV5-1; J: TRBJ2-1; CDR3: CASSLGPYNDEQFF
V: TRBV20-1; J: TRBJ2-5; CDR3: CSASGRETQYF
V: TRBV14; J: TRBJ2-5; CDR3: CASSQVRDQETQYF
V: TRBV7-2; J: TRBJ2-7; CDR3: CASSTGTGAKAPYEQYF
V: TRBV28; J: TRBJ1-5; CDR3: CASSLWGQGNQPQHF
V: TRBV6-5; J: TRBJ1-2; CDR3: CASSYDRTNYGYTF
V: TRBV5-1; J: TRBJ2-7; CDR3: CASRSGAYEQYF
V: TRBV4-3; J: TRBJ2-1; CDR3: CASSRGTGSENEQFF
V: TRBV2; J: TRBJ1-5; CDR3: CASSQYREGNQPQHF
V: TRBV7-9; J: TRBJ2-6; CDR3: CASSLSSGGANVLTF
V: TRBV9; J: TRBJ2-3; CDR3: CASSDRDRLGDTQYF
V: TRBV7-2; J: TRBJ2-7; CDR3: CASSLGQLYEQYF
V: TRBV10-2; J: TRBJ1-4; CDR3: CASSDAGTRAPYNEKLFF
V: TRBV5-7; J: TRBJ1-1; CDR3: CASSSQTGDTEAFF
V: TRBV28; J: TRBJ1-5; CDR3: CASSLGGDQPQHF
V: TRBV7-9; J: TRBJ2-3; CDR3: CASSLDQDIWGADTQYF
V: TRBV7-2; J: TRBJ1-2; CDR3: CASSPGLLYGYTF
V: TRBV6-5; J: TRBJ2-7; CDR3: CASMTSGGYEQYF
V: TRBV7-8; J: TRBJ2-7; CDR3: CASSLAGLPLYEQYF
V: TRBV6-6; J: TRBJ1-5; CDR3: CASSLLGANPNQPQHF
V: TRBV4-3; J: TRBJ2-7; CDR3: CASSQDHNPYYEQYF
V: TRBV5-4; J: TRBJ1-2; CDR3: CASSSRQGRGPNYGYTF
V: TRBV6-5; J: TRBJ2-5; CDR3: CASSSQGFGETQYF
V: TRBV27; J: TRBJ1-1; CDR3: CASSLRVGLNTEAFF
V: TRBV5-1; J: TRBJ1-1; CDR3: CASSLGGPNTEAFF
V: TRBV6-1; J: TRBJ1-1; CDR3: CASIRQGAGAFF
V: TRBV7-8; J: TRBJ1-4; CDR3: CASSLSDSGANYEKLFF
V: TRBV18; J: TRBJ2-4; CDR3: CASSPRRGGFQYF